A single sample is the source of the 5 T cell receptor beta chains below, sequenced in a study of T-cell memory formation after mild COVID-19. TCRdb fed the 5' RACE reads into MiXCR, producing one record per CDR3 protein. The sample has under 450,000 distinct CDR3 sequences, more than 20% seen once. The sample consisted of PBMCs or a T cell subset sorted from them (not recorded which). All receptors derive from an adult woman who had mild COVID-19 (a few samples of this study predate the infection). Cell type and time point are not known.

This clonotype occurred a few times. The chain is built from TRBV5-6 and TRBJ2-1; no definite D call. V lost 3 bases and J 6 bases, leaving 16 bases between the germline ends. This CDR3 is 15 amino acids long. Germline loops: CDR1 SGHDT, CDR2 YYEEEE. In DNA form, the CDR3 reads TGTGCCAGCAGCTGGACCCTTGGGATGCTCAATGAGCAGTTCTTC. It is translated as CASSWTLGMLNEQFF.

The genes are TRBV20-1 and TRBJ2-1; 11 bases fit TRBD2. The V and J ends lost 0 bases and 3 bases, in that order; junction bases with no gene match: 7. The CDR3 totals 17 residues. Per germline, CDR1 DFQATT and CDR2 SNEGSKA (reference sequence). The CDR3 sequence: CSARDSGGTSGYNEQFF. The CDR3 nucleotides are TGCAGTGCTAGAGACTCCGGCGGGACTAGCGGCTACAATGAGCAGTTCTTC.

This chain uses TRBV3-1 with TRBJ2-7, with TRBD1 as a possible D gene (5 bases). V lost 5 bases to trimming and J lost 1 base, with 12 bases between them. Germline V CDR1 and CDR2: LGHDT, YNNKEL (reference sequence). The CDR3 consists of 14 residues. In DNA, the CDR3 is TGTGCCAGCAGCAGCGCTTGGACATCCTACGAGCAGTACTTC. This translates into CASSSAWTSYEQYF.

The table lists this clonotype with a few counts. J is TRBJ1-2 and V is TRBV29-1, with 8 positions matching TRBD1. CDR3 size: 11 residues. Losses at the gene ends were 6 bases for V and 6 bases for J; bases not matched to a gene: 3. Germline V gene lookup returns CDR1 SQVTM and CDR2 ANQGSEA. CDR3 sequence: CSVYRGDGYTF. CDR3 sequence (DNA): TGCAGCGTCTACAGGGGGGATGGCTACACCTTC.

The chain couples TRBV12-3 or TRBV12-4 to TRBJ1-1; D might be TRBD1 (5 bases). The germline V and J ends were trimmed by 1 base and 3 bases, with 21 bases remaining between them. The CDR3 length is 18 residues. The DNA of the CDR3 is TGTGCCAGCAGTTTAGGTACAGTTTCCAGGGCCTGGGACACTGAAGCTTTCTTT. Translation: CASSLGTVSRAWDTEAFF.